Below are 6 T cell receptor beta chains sequenced from a single sample in a study of blood T cell repertoires in COVID-19. Libraries were prepared by immunoSEQ multiplex PCR; TCRdb keeps only in-frame clonotypes and omits some of them. The sample contains some 180,000 clones, roughly 80% of which appear only once. Sequencing used peripheral blood. These receptors were taken from a woman older than 75 with COVID-19, enrolled during active disease.

In its sample, this clone was seen a few times. The CDR3 spells CASSWTSNYGYTF. The CDR3, as DNA: TGTGCCAGTAGTTGGACATCTAACTATGGCTACACCTTC. The chain links TRBV19 to TRBJ1-2; a possible D gene is TRBD1 (5 bases). CDR3 size: 13 residues. Germline V lookup: CDR1 LNHDA, CDR2 SQIVND (reference sequence). Trimming pared 5 bases from V and 0 bases from J, leaving 7 bases between.

V and J are TRBV6-2 or TRBV6-3 and TRBJ1-2, with 8 bases lining up with TRBD1. The junction had 6 bases not matched to a gene; V was cut back by 5 bases and J by 7 bases. The CDR3 runs 13 residues. The germline gives CDR1 MNHEY, CDR2 SVGEGT. In DNA, the CDR3 is TGTGCCAGCAGTCTACAGGGGGGGCTTGGCTACACCTTC. It translates to CASSLQGGLGYTF.

This sequence joins TRBV18 and TRBJ2-4; 7 nucleotides match TRBD1. Trimming took 3 bases from V and 1 from J; bases not matched to a gene: 6. Germline assignment: CDR1 KGHSH and CDR2 LQKENI. The CDR3 sequence is 16 residues long. CDR3 in DNA: TGTGCCAGCTCACCTACAGGGGCGCTGGCCAAAAACATTCAGTACTTC. Residues: CASSPTGALAKNIQYF.

J is TRBJ2-1 and V is TRBV3-1 (or the pseudogene TRBV3-2); 9 bases fit TRBD2. Germline V lookup: CDR1 LGHDT, CDR2 YNNKEL (reference sequence). V dropped 1 base and J dropped 3; count of bases not matched to a gene: 1. The length of the CDR3 is 15 residues. CDR3 region: CASSQGSGGYNEQFF. For the CDR3, the DNA is TGTGCCAGCAGCCAAGGTAGCGGGGGCTACAATGAGCAGTTCTTC.

This clone has a single count. The chain employs TRBV7-2 and TRBJ1-2; no clear D gene. The CDR3 is 14 residues long. Germline loops: CDR1 SGHTA, CDR2 FQGNSA. Trimming removed 5 bases at V and 1 base at J, with 11 bases between. The CDR3 bases are TGTGCCAGCAGCCCTGTGGCAGATAACTATGGCTACACCTTC. Translating gives CASSPVADNYGYTF. The variable domain in full, completed from reference TRBV7-2 and TRBJ1-2, reads GAGVSQSPSNKVTEKGKDVELRCDPISGHTALYWYRQSLGQGLEFLIYFQGNSAPDKSGLPSDRFSAERTGGSVSTLTIQRTQQEDSAVYLCASSPVADNYGYTFGSGTRLTVV.

This clone was picked up one time. The rearrangement uses TRBV18 and TRBJ2-1, with TRBD2 matching 14 bases. The V segment lost 3 bases and the J segment 9 bases; nucleotides outside the gene matches: 4. The germline V gene encodes CDR1 KGHSH and CDR2 LQKENI. The CDR3 is made up of 15 amino acids. The CDR3 here is CASSPGLAGVGEQFF. In DNA, the CDR3 is TGTGCCAGCTCACCGGGACTAGCGGGAGTTGGTGAGCAGTTCTTC. Complete variable domain (other parts from reference TRBV18 and TRBJ2-1): NAGVMQNPRHLVRRRGQEARLRCSPMKGHSHVYWYRQLPEEGLKFMVYLQKENIIDESGMPKERFSAEFPKEGPSILRIQQVVRGDSAAYFCASSPGLAGVGEQFFGPGTRLTVL.